This is a list of T cell receptor beta chains from one sample in a study of T cell repertoires in aging, cancer and after chemotherapy. One entry per CDR3 protein results from TCRdb running MiXCR on the multiplex PCR reads. Here the sample spans about 2,000 distinct CDR3 sequences, around 30% being singletons. Sequenced: blood. The receptor source for this set is a human donor with a solid tumor. The CDR3 runs from the conserved cysteine through the conserved F or W. Fields, in order: V gene, J gene, clone size, D gene, CDR3 DNA, CDR3 protein. D genes are given only for firm matches. The size field is filled for only some rows; it gives once, few, many or a size class.

v_gene: TRBV28; j_gene: TRBJ2-7; abundance: once; d_gene: -; CDR3nt: TGTGCCAGCAACTCTCCCTTCGACGACTGGGAGCAGTACTTC; CDR3aa: CASNSPFDDWEQYF
v_gene: TRBV6-1; j_gene: TRBJ1-1; abundance: -; d_gene: -; CDR3nt: TGTGCCAGCAGGGGACGCGCAAACACTGAAGCTTTCTTT; CDR3aa: CASRGRANTEAFF
v_gene: TRBV4-3; j_gene: TRBJ2-7; abundance: -; d_gene: TRBD2; CDR3nt: TGCGCCAGCAGCCAATCCCATGAGGGGACTAGCCCCTACGAGCAGTACTTC; CDR3aa: CASSQSHEGTSPYEQYF
v_gene: TRBV27; j_gene: TRBJ2-5; abundance: few; d_gene: TRBD2; CDR3nt: TGTGCCAGCAGTTTATCGATAAGGGATCGGGGGACTAGCGGGAGGGAACAAGAGACCCAGTACTTC; CDR3aa: CASSLSIRDRGTSGREQETQYF
v_gene: TRBV30; j_gene: TRBJ2-3; abundance: large; d_gene: TRBD2; CDR3nt: TGTGCCTGGAGTATCGGGGCGGGAGGAACGGCAGATACGCAGTATTTT; CDR3aa: CAWSIGAGGTADTQYF
v_gene: TRBV6-2/TRBV6-3; j_gene: TRBJ2-1; abundance: -; d_gene: TRBD2; CDR3nt: TGTGCCAGCGAAGGGACTAGCGGGGGGTCCCTACGCTCCTACAATGAGCAGTTCTTC; CDR3aa: CASEGTSGGSLRSYNEQFF
v_gene: TRBV5-6; j_gene: TRBJ2-5; abundance: -; d_gene: TRBD2; CDR3nt: TGTGCCAGCAGCTTGCGACTAGCGGGAGGGCCTGAGACCCAGTACTTC; CDR3aa: CASSLRLAGGPETQYF
v_gene: TRBV11-1; j_gene: TRBJ1-6; abundance: -; d_gene: -; CDR3nt: TGTGCCAGCAGCCCAGGGCAGAGCCCTAATTCACCCCTCCACTTT; CDR3aa: CASSPGQSPNSPLHF
v_gene: TRBV28; j_gene: TRBJ2-7; abundance: -; d_gene: TRBD1; CDR3nt: TGTGCCAGCAGTAAGGTCGCCTGGACAGGGGTCTATGAGCAGTACTTC; CDR3aa: CASSKVAWTGVYEQYF
v_gene: TRBV29-1; j_gene: TRBJ2-6; abundance: large; d_gene: -; CDR3nt: TGTGCTTACTCTGGGGCCAACGTCCTGACTTTC; CDR3aa: CAYSGANVLTF
v_gene: TRBV5-6; j_gene: TRBJ1-2; abundance: few; d_gene: -; CDR3nt: TGTGCCAGCAGCTTCTCCCCCCGAGACGACGGACCCTATGGCTACACCTTC; CDR3aa: CASSFSPRDDGPYGYTF
v_gene: TRBV20-1; j_gene: TRBJ2-6; abundance: few; d_gene: -; CDR3nt: TGCAGCCCCCTCGAACAATCTGGGGCCAACGTCCTGACTTTC; CDR3aa: CSPLEQSGANVLTF
v_gene: TRBV28; j_gene: TRBJ2-7; abundance: -; d_gene: -; CDR3nt: TGTGCCAGCAGGTTCAGCCAACCTACGGGGGAGCAGTACTTC; CDR3aa: CASRFSQPTGEQYF
v_gene: TRBV7-2; j_gene: TRBJ1-2; abundance: few; d_gene: -; CDR3nt: TGTGCCAGCAGCTTAGTCGCTAACTATGGCTACACCTTC; CDR3aa: CASSLVANYGYTF
v_gene: TRBV6-1; j_gene: TRBJ1-5; abundance: once; d_gene: -; CDR3nt: TGTGCCAGCACAACGGACAGTTTAGGGAATCAGCCCCAGCATTTT; CDR3aa: CASTTDSLGNQPQHF
v_gene: TRBV7-9; j_gene: TRBJ1-5; abundance: few; d_gene: TRBD1; CDR3nt: TGTGCCAGCAGCGGGACAGGCAATCAGCCCCAGCATTTT; CDR3aa: CASSGTGNQPQHF
v_gene: TRBV15; j_gene: TRBJ1-1; abundance: few; d_gene: -; CDR3nt: TGTGCCACCAGCAGAGATGTAGGGAATGGTGAAGCTTTCTTT; CDR3aa: CATSRDVGNGEAFF
v_gene: TRBV7-2; j_gene: TRBJ2-1; abundance: -; d_gene: -; CDR3nt: TGTGCCAGCAGCCTAACGGGGGGCCACTACAATGAGCAGTTCTTC; CDR3aa: CASSLTGGHYNEQFF
v_gene: TRBV7-6; j_gene: TRBJ1-5; abundance: -; d_gene: -; CDR3nt: TGTGCCAGCAGCCGTGGACCCTCCGGGGAGCAGCCCCAGCATTTT; CDR3aa: CASSRGPSGEQPQHF
v_gene: TRBV6-1; j_gene: TRBJ1-2; abundance: large; d_gene: -; CDR3nt: TGTGCCAGCAGTGTGTTAATTGGGTATGGCTACACCTTC; CDR3aa: CASSVLIGYGYTF
v_gene: TRBV25-1; j_gene: TRBJ1-2; abundance: -; d_gene: -; CDR3nt: TGTGCCAGCAGTGAATCAGGCCGTTCTAACTATGGCTACACCTTC; CDR3aa: CASSESGRSNYGYTF
v_gene: TRBV7-6; j_gene: TRBJ1-5; abundance: -; d_gene: -; CDR3nt: TGTGCCAGCAGCTTAGCAGGGGGAGGCAATCAGCCCCAGCATTTT; CDR3aa: CASSLAGGGNQPQHF
v_gene: TRBV12-3/TRBV12-4; j_gene: TRBJ2-5; abundance: few; d_gene: -; CDR3nt: TGTGCCAGCTCCTTAGGGGGGATGGAGACCCAGTACTTC; CDR3aa: CASSLGGMETQYF
v_gene: TRBV20-1; j_gene: TRBJ2-2; abundance: -; d_gene: -; CDR3nt: TGCAGTGCTCCCCCGCAGGGGAGGAAAGGGGAGCTGTTTTTT; CDR3aa: CSAPPQGRKGELFF
v_gene: TRBV6-5; j_gene: TRBJ1-6; abundance: -; d_gene: -; CDR3nt: TGTGCCAGCAGTGGACGTAGCTTTAATTCACCCCTCCACTTT; CDR3aa: CASSGRSFNSPLHF
v_gene: TRBV10-3; j_gene: TRBJ1-2; abundance: -; d_gene: TRBD1; CDR3nt: TGTGCCATCAGTGACCCGAACTTGGGGGACAGGGGTAACTATGGCTACACCTTC; CDR3aa: CAISDPNLGDRGNYGYTF
v_gene: TRBV6-5; j_gene: TRBJ1-4; abundance: -; d_gene: -; CDR3nt: TGTGCCAGCAGGAAGGGGGGCCTAACAACTAATGAAAAACTGTTTTTT; CDR3aa: CASRKGGLTTNEKLFF
v_gene: TRBV19; j_gene: TRBJ2-5; abundance: -; d_gene: -; CDR3nt: TGTGCCAGTAGTATCAGCGGGTTCCAAGAGACCCAGTACTTC; CDR3aa: CASSISGFQETQYF
v_gene: TRBV5-4; j_gene: TRBJ2-3; abundance: -; d_gene: -; CDR3nt: TGTGCCAGCAGCTTGGATCGTAGGCAGGGAATGGATACGCAGTATTTT; CDR3aa: CASSLDRRQGMDTQYF